This TCR beta chain was sequenced in a study of post-analysis software for immune sequencing data. Study outcomes and limitations: Patients used four to six TRBV segments, including TRBV5-6, TRBV5-1 and TRBV20-1, more often than controls.

About this clonotype itself: Its target is not known. This may stem from a read error, because a much larger clone lies one nucleotide away.

Built from TCR beta cDNA, the libraries had unique molecular identifiers in them. Out of roughly 0.85 to 11 million T cells, roughly 0.5 million cDNA molecules were generated. In TCRdb, the PCR reads were re-called with MiXCR into one record per CDR3 protein. The table shows about 460,000 distinct CDR3 sequences, with around 40% occurring only once. This CDR3 has 17 amino acids. V lost 4 bases to trimming and J lost 8 bases; unmatched junction nucleotides: 18. The germline CDR1 and CDR2 sequences are SGHRS and YFSETQ. The chain has TRBV5-1 and TRBJ2-3; 8 bases agree with TRBD2. Sequencing input: blood. This receptor was identified in a girl aged 10 to 17 with multiple sclerosis. In DNA, the CDR3 is TGCGCCAGCAGCCAGCTCCCCAGCGGGGGAGGGGCAGGTACGCAGTATTTT. Amino acids: CASSQLPSGGGAGTQYF.